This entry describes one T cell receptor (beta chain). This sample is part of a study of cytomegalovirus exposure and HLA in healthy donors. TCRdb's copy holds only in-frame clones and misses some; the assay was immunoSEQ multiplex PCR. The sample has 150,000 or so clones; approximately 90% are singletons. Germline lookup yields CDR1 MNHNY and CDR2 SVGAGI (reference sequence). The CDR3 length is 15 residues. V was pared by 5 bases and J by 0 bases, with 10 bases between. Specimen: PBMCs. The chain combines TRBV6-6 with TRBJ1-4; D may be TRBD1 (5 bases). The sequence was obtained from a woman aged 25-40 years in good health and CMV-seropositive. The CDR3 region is CASSRAGPTNEKLFF. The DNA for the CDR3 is TGTGCCAGCAGTAGAGCAGGGCCAACTAATGAAAAACTGTTTTTT.